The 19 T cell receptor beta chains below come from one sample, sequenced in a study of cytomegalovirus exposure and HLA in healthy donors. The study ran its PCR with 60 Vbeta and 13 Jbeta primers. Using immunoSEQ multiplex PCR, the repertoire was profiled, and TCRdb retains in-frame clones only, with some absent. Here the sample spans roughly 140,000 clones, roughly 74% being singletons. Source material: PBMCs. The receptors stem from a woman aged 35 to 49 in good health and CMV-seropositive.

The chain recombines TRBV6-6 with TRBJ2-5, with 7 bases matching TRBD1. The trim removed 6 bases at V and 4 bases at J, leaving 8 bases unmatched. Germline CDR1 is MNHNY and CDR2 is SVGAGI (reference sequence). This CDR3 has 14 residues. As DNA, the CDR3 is TGTGCCAGCAGACCGACAGGGAATACAGAGACCCAGTACTTC. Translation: CASRPTGNTETQYF.

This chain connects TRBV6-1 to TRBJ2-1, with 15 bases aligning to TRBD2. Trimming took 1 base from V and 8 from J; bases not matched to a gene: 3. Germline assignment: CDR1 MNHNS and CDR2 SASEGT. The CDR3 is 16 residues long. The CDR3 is CASSEGTSGRGHEQFF. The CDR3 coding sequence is TGTGCCAGCAGTGAAGGGACTAGCGGGAGGGGTCATGAGCAGTTCTTC.

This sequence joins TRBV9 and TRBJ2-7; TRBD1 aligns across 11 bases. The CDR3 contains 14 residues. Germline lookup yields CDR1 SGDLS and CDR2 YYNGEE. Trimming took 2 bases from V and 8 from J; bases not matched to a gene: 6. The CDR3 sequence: CASSVGTGGNKQYF. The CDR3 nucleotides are TGTGCCAGCAGCGTGGGGACAGGGGGAAATAAGCAGTACTTC.

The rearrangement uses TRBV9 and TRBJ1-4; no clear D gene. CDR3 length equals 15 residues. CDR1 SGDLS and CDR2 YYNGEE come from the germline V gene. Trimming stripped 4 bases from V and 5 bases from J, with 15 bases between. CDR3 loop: CASSLRVGWNEKLFF. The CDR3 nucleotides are TGTGCCAGCAGCCTCCGGGTTGGCTGGAATGAAAAACTGTTTTTT.

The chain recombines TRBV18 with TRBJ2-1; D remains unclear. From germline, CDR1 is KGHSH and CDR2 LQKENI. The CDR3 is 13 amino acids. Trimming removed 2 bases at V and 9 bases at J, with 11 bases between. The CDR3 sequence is CASSPSNQAEQFF. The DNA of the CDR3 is TGTGCCAGCTCACCAAGTAACCAAGCTGAGCAGTTCTTC. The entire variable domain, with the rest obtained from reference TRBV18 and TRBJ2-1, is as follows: NAGVMQNPRHLVRRRGQEARLRCSPMKGHSHVYWYRQLPEEGLKFMVYLQKENIIDESGMPKERFSAEFPKEGPSILRIQQVVRGDSAAYFCASSPSNQAEQFFGPGTRLTVL.

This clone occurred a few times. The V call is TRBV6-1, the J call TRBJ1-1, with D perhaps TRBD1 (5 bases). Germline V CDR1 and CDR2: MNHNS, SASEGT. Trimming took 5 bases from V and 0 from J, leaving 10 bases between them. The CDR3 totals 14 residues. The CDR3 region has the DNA TGTGCCAGCAGTCAGGGAAACATGAACACTGAAGCTTTCTTT. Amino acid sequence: CASSQGNMNTEAFF.

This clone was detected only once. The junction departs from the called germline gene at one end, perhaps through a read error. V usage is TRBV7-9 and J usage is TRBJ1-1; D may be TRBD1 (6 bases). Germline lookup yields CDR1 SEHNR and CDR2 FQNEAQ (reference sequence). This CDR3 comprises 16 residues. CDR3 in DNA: TGTTCCAGCAGTTCAGCATGGTTAGGGGGGAACACTGAAGCTTTCTTT. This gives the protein CSSSSAWLGGNTEAFF.

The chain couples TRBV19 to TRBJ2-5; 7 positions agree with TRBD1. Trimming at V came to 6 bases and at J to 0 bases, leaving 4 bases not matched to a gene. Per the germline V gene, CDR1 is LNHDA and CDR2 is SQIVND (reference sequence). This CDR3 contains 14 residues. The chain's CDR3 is CASRLGQNQETQYF. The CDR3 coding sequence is TGTGCCAGTAGACTGGGACAGAACCAAGAGACCCAGTACTTC.

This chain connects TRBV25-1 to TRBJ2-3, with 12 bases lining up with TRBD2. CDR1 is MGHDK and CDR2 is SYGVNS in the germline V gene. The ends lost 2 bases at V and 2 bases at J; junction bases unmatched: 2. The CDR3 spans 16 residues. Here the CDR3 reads CASSEGLAGITDTQYF. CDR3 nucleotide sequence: TGTGCCAGCAGTGAAGGACTAGCGGGGATCACAGATACGCAGTATTTT.

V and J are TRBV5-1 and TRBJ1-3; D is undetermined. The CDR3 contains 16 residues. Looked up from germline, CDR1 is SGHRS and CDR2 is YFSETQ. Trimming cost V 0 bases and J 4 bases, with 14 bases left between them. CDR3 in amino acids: CASSLGTTSGGNTIYF. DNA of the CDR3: TGCGCCAGCAGCTTGGGAACCACCTCAGGAGGAAACACCATATATTTT.

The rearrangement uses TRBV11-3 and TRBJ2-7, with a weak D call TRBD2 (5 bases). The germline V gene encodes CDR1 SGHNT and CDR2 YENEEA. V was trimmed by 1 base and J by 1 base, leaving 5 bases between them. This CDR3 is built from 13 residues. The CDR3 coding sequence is TGTGCCAGCAGCTTAGGGGAGTCCTACGAGCAGTACTTC. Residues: CASSLGESYEQYF.

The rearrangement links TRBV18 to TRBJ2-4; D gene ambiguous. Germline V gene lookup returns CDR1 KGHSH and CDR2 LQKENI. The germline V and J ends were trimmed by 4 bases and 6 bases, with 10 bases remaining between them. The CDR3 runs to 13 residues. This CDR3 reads CASSHEDGNIQYF. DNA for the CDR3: TGTGCCAGCTCACACGAGGATGGAAACATTCAGTACTTC.

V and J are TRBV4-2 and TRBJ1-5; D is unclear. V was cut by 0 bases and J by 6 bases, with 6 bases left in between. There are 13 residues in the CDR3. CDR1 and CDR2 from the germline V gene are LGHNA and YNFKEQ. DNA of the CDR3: TGTGCCAGCAGCCAAGATTACGGTCAGCCCCAGCATTTT. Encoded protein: CASSQDYGQPQHF.

In DNA, the CDR3 is TGTGCCAGCAGTTTAAGTGGGGCACTTGGTTCACCCCTCCACTTT. As protein: CASSLSGALGSPLHF. The V and J genes are TRBV27 and TRBJ1-6, with D tentatively TRBD1 (5 bases). Germline V gene sequence: CDR1 MNHEY, CDR2 SMNVEV (reference sequence). The CDR3 extends over 15 amino acids. V was pared by 2 bases and J by 9 bases, with 14 bases between.

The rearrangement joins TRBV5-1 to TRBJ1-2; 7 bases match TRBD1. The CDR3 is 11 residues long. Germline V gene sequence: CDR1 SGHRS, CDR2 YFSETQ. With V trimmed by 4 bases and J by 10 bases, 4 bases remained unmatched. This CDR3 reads CASSTGQVYTF. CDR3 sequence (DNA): TGCGCCAGCAGCACCGGACAGGTCTACACCTTC.

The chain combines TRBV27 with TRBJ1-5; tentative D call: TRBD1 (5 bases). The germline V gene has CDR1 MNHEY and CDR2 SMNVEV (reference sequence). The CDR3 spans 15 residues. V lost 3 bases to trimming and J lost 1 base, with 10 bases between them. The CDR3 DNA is TGTGCCAGCAGTTTGTTCGGGGGGAGCAATCAGCCCCAGCATTTT. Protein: CASSLFGGSNQPQHF.

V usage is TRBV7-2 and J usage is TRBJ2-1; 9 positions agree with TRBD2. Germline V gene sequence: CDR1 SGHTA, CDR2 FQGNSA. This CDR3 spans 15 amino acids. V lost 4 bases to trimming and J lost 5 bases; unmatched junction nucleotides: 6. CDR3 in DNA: TGTGCCAGCAGCTCCAAGACTAGCGGTAACAATGAGCAGTTCTTC. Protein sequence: CASSSKTSGNNEQFF.

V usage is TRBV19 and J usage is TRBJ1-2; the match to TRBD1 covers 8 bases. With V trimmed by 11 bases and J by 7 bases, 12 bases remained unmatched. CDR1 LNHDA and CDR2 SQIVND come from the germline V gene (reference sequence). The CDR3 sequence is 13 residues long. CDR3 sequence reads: CASSVGTGAGYTF. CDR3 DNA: TGTGCCTCCTCAGTAGGGACAGGCGCTGGCTACACCTTC.

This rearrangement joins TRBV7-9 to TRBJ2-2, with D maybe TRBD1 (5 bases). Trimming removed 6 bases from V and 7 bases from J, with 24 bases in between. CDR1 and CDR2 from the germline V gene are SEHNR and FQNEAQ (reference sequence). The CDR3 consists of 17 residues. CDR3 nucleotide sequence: TGTGCCAGCAGAGCCTCTACCCTGCCAGGGTCCAACGGGGAGCTGTTTTTT. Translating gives CASRASTLPGSNGELFF.